This T cell receptor beta chain came from a study of blood T cell repertoires in COVID-19. Germline values: CDR1 SNHLY, CDR2 FYNNEI. The CDR3 runs 13 residues. After removal of 8 bases from V and 10 bases from J, the junction contained 12 bases not matched to a gene. Only in-frame clones appear in the TCRdb table, and some are missing; sequencing was by immunoSEQ multiplex PCR. This table has 270,000 or so clones, around 89% appearing once. The gene calls are TRBV2 and TRBJ1-1; 8 nucleotides align to TRBD1. This TCR was sampled from a woman aged 40 to 50 with acute COVID-19. Sequencing input: PBMCs or T cells enriched from blood (not recorded which). The CDR3 reads CASPGTGSSAAFF. The CDR3 region has the DNA TGTGCCAGCCCCGGGACAGGCTCCTCCGCAGCTTTCTTT.